Each of the 8 T cell receptor beta chains below was sequenced from the same sample in a study of identical twins. TCRdb re-called the 5' RACE reads with MiXCR, one entry per CDR3 protein. The sample yields a few hundred thousand distinct CDR3 sequences, roughly a tenth seen once. The sequencing input was memory T cells sorted from blood. Every receptor here comes from a man aged 50-59 years in good health.

The chain couples TRBV4-3 to TRBJ2-5; TRBD1 matches at 8 bases. The germline gives CDR1 LGHNA, CDR2 YSLEER. V lost 1 base, J lost 3 bases, and 4 bases stayed unmatched. This CDR3 contains 15 residues. CDR3 amino acids: CASSQVAGGKETQYF. The CDR3 DNA follows: TGCGCCAGCAGCCAAGTTGCAGGGGGCAAAGAGACCCAGTACTTC.

This clonotype was detected ten times or more. This rearrangement joins TRBV28 to TRBJ2-7, with no clear D. The germline V gene has CDR1 MDHEN and CDR2 SYDVKM. CDR3 length equals 11 residues. Trimming removed 4 bases at V and 4 bases at J, with 5 bases between. The CDR3 loop reads CASSWSYEQYF. The CDR3, as DNA: TGTGCCAGCAGTTGGAGTTACGAGCAGTACTTC.

This clonotype was counted many times. The rearrangement links TRBV2 to TRBJ1-2; 9 positions agree with TRBD1. The trim removed 6 bases at V and 2 bases at J, leaving 7 bases unmatched. This CDR3 is built from 15 residues. From germline, CDR1 is SNHLY and CDR2 FYNNEI. This chain's CDR3 is CASSPDGQGNYGYTF. CDR3 sequence (DNA): TGTGCCAGCAGCCCCGACGGACAGGGGAACTATGGCTACACCTTC.

The rearrangement links TRBV3-1 to TRBJ2-3, with D tentatively TRBD2 (5 bases). Germline CDR1 and CDR2: LGHDT and YNNKEL (reference sequence). The CDR3 runs to 13 residues. Trimming left V 1 base short and J 5 bases short, with 7 bases between. This CDR3 reads CASSQGEGDTQYF. The CDR3 coding sequence is TGTGCCAGCAGCCAAGGTGAGGGAGATACGCAGTATTTT.

V gene TRBV30 combines with J gene TRBJ2-1, with unresolved D. V lost 2 bases and J 10 bases, leaving 15 bases between the germline ends. CDR1 and CDR2 from the germline V gene are GTSNPN and SVGIG (reference sequence). This CDR3 is 13 amino acids long. Here the CDR3 reads CAWSIGYYTEQFF. The CDR3 DNA is TGTGCCTGGAGTATCGGTTATTACACGGAGCAGTTCTTC.

This clonotype was seen a handful of times. This sequence joins TRBV7-9 and TRBJ2-1; D is unresolved. The length of the CDR3 is 13 residues. Germline-derived CDR1 and CDR2 are SEHNR and FQNEAQ (reference sequence). V dropped 4 bases and J dropped 8 bases, with 12 bases sitting between them. The CDR3 is CASSSRQVHEQFF. CDR3 DNA sequence: TGTGCCAGCAGCTCCCGGCAGGTCCATGAGCAGTTCTTC.

This sequence joins TRBV18 and TRBJ2-3; tentative D call: TRBD1 (5 bases). V lost 2 bases, J lost 1 base, and 10 bases lay in between. Germline lookup yields CDR1 KGHSH and CDR2 LQKENI. The CDR3 totals 15 residues. As DNA, the CDR3 is TGTGCCAGCTCACCAAGGGGTTATGGCACAGATACGCAGTATTTT. Translated: CASSPRGYGTDTQYF.

The table lists this clonotype with many counts. The chain carries TRBV20-1 and TRBJ2-3; D unresolved. V was pared by 3 bases and J by 3 bases, with 10 bases between. The germline V gene encodes CDR1 DFQATT and CDR2 SNEGSKA (reference sequence). This CDR3 spans 13 amino acids. This CDR3 reads CSARATVTDTQYF. CDR3 nucleotides: TGCAGTGCTAGGGCGACTGTTACAGATACGCAGTATTTT.